Below are 30 T cell receptor beta chains sequenced from a single sample in a study of shared clonotypes between healthy human individuals. CD45RO-negative CD8 cells positively selected for CCR7 made up the naive population, which excluded terminally differentiated effector memory CD45RA+ cells. TCRdb's copy holds only in-frame clones and misses some; the assay was immunoSEQ multiplex PCR. The sample holds roughly 570,000 clones; roughly 98% are singletons and the top ten take around 0.3%. Sequencing was done on a sample of naive CD8+ T cells sorted from blood. The origin of the receptors is a young man in good health.

The chain employs TRBV4-1 and TRBJ2-1; weak D call: TRBD1 (5 bases). This CDR3 contains 18 residues. Per germline, CDR1 MGHRA and CDR2 YSYEKL. V lost 0 bases and J lost 0, with 15 bases in between. The CDR3 nucleotides read TGCGCCAGCAGCCAAGAAAGGGGCCTGTCGAGCTCCTACAATGAGCAGTTCTTC. This encodes CASSQERGLSSSYNEQFF.

V gene TRBV27 combines with J gene TRBJ2-7; 8 nucleotides align to TRBD2. The V gene end was trimmed by 6 bases and the J gene end by 5 bases; junction bases not matched to a gene: 15. The CDR3 sequence is 16 residues long. Germline loops: CDR1 MNHEY, CDR2 SMNVEV (reference sequence). In DNA form, the CDR3 reads TGTGCCAGCAGCGACGATCCGGGACTAGTGGGGAACGAGCAGTACTTC. This codes for CASSDDPGLVGNEQYF.

This clone came up once. J is TRBJ2-7 and V is TRBV29-1; TRBD2 matches 15 bases. CDR1 is SQVTM, CDR2 ANQGSEA, per germline. This CDR3 has 15 residues. V trimming: 6 bases; J trimming: 2 bases; junction bases outside the gene matches: 5. The CDR3 bases are TGCAGCGTCGGACTAGCGGGAGGGAGAACCTACGAGCAGTACTTC. Translation: CSVGLAGGRTYEQYF.

The chain employs TRBV7-6 and TRBJ2-7; 9 positions match TRBD2. Germline trimming cut 5 bases from V and 4 bases from J; bases unmatched to any gene: 12. Germline lookup yields CDR1 SGHVS and CDR2 FNYEAQ. This CDR3 contains 16 residues. CDR3 region: CASSPGALAGTYEQYF. CDR3 coding DNA: TGTGCCAGCAGCCCAGGGGCACTAGCGGGTACATACGAGCAGTACTTC.

The gene calls are TRBV29-1 and TRBJ2-2; D uncertain. Germline CDR1 reads SQVTM; CDR2 reads ANQGSEA. Between the trimmed V and J ends, which lost 6 bases and 1 base, there was a span of 9 bases. The CDR3 is made up of 13 amino acids. The CDR3 spells CSVPGQNTGELFF. The CDR3 DNA sequence: TGCAGCGTACCGGGCCAGAACACCGGGGAGCTGTTTTTT.

The chain uses TRBV5-4 and TRBJ1-1, with D possibly TRBD1 on 5 matching bases. CDR3 length: 13 amino acids. V lost 4 bases and J lost 8, with 15 bases in between. Germline CDR1 is SGHNT and CDR2 is YYREEE (reference sequence). The CDR3 loop is CASSRGTAKEAFF. The CDR3 DNA follows: TGTGCCAGCAGCCGAGGGACGGCCAAAGAAGCTTTCTTT. Full variable domain (remainder filled in from reference TRBV5-4 and TRBJ1-1): ETGVTQSPTHLIKTRGQQVTLRCSSQSGHNTVSWYQQALGQGPQFIFQYYREEENGRGNFPPRFSGLQFPNYSSELNVNALELDDSALYLCASSRGTAKEAFFGQGTRLTVV.

The V and J genes are TRBV6-5 and TRBJ2-1; D assignment may be TRBD1 or TRBD2 (5 bases each). This CDR3 is 15 amino acids long. The V end was cut by 6 bases, the J end by 4 bases, with 16 bases between. Germline loops: CDR1 MNHEY, CDR2 SVGAGI. CDR3 nucleotide sequence: TGTGCCAGCAGCCTGGGGGATTCGGGTTACAATGAGCAGTTCTTC. The encoded protein is CASSLGDSGYNEQFF.

V is TRBV29-1 and J is TRBJ2-7; TRBD1 agrees at 7 bases. The length of the CDR3 is 15 residues. Germline trimming cut 3 bases from V and 0 bases from J; bases unmatched to any gene: 8. The V gene's germline CDR1 is SQVTM and CDR2 ANQGSEA. CDR3 in amino acids: CSVDRVGDSSYEQYF. Written as DNA, the CDR3 is TGCAGCGTTGACAGGGTGGGGGACAGCTCCTACGAGCAGTACTTC.

The V gene is TRBV2, the J gene TRBJ1-1; no firm D call. CDR1 is SNHLY and CDR2 is FYNNEI in the germline V gene. The CDR3 sequence is 13 residues long. The V gene lost 4 bases and the J gene lost 0 bases, with 6 bases spanning the gap. The CDR3 spells CASSGAVNTEAFF. CDR3 in DNA: TGTGCCAGCAGTGGGGCAGTGAACACTGAAGCTTTCTTT.

The chain joins TRBV10-1 to TRBJ2-1; D call uncertain. CDR3 length equals 14 residues. The germline gives CDR1 WNHNN, CDR2 SYGVQD (reference sequence). Deletions cut 0 bases from V and 3 bases from J, with 6 bases between. In DNA, the CDR3 is TGCGCCAGCAGTGAGTCGTTTCTCTACAATGAGCAGTTCTTC. Protein product: CASSESFLYNEQFF.

The chain joins TRBV14 to TRBJ1-1; the D is unclear. This CDR3 comprises 16 residues. Germline loops: CDR1 SGHDN, CDR2 FVKESK. V lost 0 bases and J 1 base, leaving 12 bases between the germline ends. The chain's CDR3 is CASSQDARRKNTEAFF. In DNA form, the CDR3 reads TGTGCCAGCAGCCAAGATGCTCGACGGAAGAACACTGAAGCTTTCTTT.

This chain uses TRBV9 with TRBJ2-1; no firm D call. Germline V CDR1 and CDR2: SGDLS, YYNGEE. The CDR3 is 14 amino acids. Deletions cut 3 bases from V and 4 bases from J, with 11 bases between. This CDR3 reads CASSATDGYNEQFF. CDR3 coding DNA: TGTGCCAGCAGCGCCACGGACGGATACAATGAGCAGTTCTTC. The complete variable domain, with remaining parts taken from reference TRBV9 and TRBJ2-1, reads DSGVTQTPKHLITATGQRVTLRCSPRSGDLSVYWYQQSLDQGLQFLIQYYNGEERAKGNILERFSAQQFPDLHSELNLSSLELGDSALYFCASSATDGYNEQFFGPGTRLTVL.

This sequence joins TRBV29-1 and TRBJ1-1, with D uncertain. The V gene's germline CDR1 is SQVTM and CDR2 ANQGSEA. Deletions cut 7 bases from V and 3 bases from J, with 9 bases between. This CDR3 spans 11 amino acids. The CDR3 sequence: CSGGGYTEAFF. DNA of the CDR3: TGCAGCGGTGGAGGGTACACTGAAGCTTTCTTT.

The chain combines TRBV5-1 with TRBJ2-7; 14 nucleotides agree with TRBD2. This CDR3 spans 18 amino acids. Germline V gene sequence: CDR1 SGHRS, CDR2 YFSETQ. V lost 4 bases and J lost 2; bases outside the gene matches: 11. Here the CDR3 DNA reads TGCGCCAGCAGCCCCGGACTAGCGGGGGGATACCTTACCTACGAGCAGTACTTC. This translates into CASSPGLAGGYLTYEQYF. The full variable domain, in which reference TRBV5-1 and TRBJ2-7 provide the parts outside the CDR3, is KAGVTQTPRYLIKTRGQQVTLSCSPISGHRSVSWYQQTPGQGLQFLFEYFSETQRNKGNFPGRFSGRQFSNSRSEMNVSTLELGDSALYLCASSPGLAGGYLTYEQYFGPGTRLTVT.

The gene calls are TRBV6-1 and TRBJ2-7; the match to TRBD2 covers 11 bases. V shed 7 bases and J 4 bases; nucleotides not matched to a gene: 9. This CDR3 contains 15 residues. Germline assignment: CDR1 MNHNS and CDR2 SASEGT. CDR3 sequence reads: CASKYETSGMYEQYF. The CDR3 coding sequence is TGTGCCAGCAAGTACGAGACTAGCGGGATGTACGAGCAGTACTTC.

This clone was observed once. This chain joins TRBV20-1 and TRBJ2-3; D call uncertain. Germline CDR1 is DFQATT and CDR2 is SNEGSKA (reference sequence). Trimming pared 0 bases from V and 7 bases from J, leaving 5 bases between. The CDR3 is 11 amino acids. CDR3 DNA: TGCAGTGCTAGAGAGGGGTATACGCAGTATTTT. Its translation is CSAREGYTQYF.

This sequence joins TRBV7-3 and TRBJ2-1, with 13 bases that match TRBD2. The trim removed 5 bases at V and 3 bases at J, leaving 1 base unmatched. Germline CDR1 and CDR2: SGHTA and FQGTGA. The CDR3 contains 15 residues. CDR3 amino acids: CASSGTSGVYNEQFF. For the CDR3, the DNA is TGTGCCAGCAGCGGGACTAGCGGGGTCTACAATGAGCAGTTCTTC.

The genes are TRBV5-8 and TRBJ1-5; perhaps TRBD1 as D (5 bases). The CDR3 runs to 15 residues. Trimming took 3 bases from V and 0 from J, leaving 10 bases between them. From germline, CDR1 is SGHTS and CDR2 YDEGEE. CDR3 nucleotides: TGTGCCAGCAGCTCCGAGGGACGTAGCAATCAGCCCCAGCATTTT. This encodes CASSSEGRSNQPQHF.

The CDR3 DNA sequence: TGTGCCAGCAGGGTTCCTTGGGGGTACGAGCAGTACTTC. It is translated as CASRVPWGYEQYF. V is TRBV2 and J is TRBJ2-7; tentatively, D is TRBD1 or TRBD2 (5 bases each). Germline lookup yields CDR1 SNHLY and CDR2 FYNNEI. The V end lost 6 bases, the J end lost 4 bases, and 13 bases lay between the germline ends. The CDR3 contains 13 residues.

This clone was detected only a few times. The rearrangement links TRBV29-1 to TRBJ2-7; D is possibly TRBD2 (7 bases). The CDR3 has 15 amino acids. Trimming cost V 6 bases and J 5 bases, with 23 bases left between them. CDR1 and CDR2 from the germline V gene are SQVTM and ANQGSEA. CDR3 protein: CSVPAVGGRSNEQYF. The CDR3 coding sequence is TGCAGCGTCCCCGCGGTCGGGGGGCGGTCGAACGAGCAGTACTTC.

On this clone: The same CDR3 is also encoded by other DNA sequences in this sample. The gene calls are TRBV27 and TRBJ2-3; D is undetermined. CDR1 MNHEY and CDR2 SMNVEV come from the germline V gene (reference sequence). This CDR3 is 13 amino acids long. The V end lost 6 bases, the J end lost 0 bases, and 7 bases lay between the germline ends. This CDR3 is CASSPPSTDTQYF. The CDR3 DNA reads TGTGCCAGCAGCCCTCCTAGCACAGATACGCAGTATTTT.

The J gene is TRBJ2-2, the V gene TRBV6-5; the D call may be TRBD1 or TRBD2 (5 bases each). The CDR3 is made up of 14 amino acids. V was pared by 8 bases and J by 5 bases, with 15 bases between. The germline V gene has CDR1 MNHEY and CDR2 SVGAGI. The CDR3 loop is CASSAGTVTGELFF. In DNA form, the CDR3 reads TGTGCCAGCTCGGCCGGGACCGTGACCGGGGAGCTGTTTTTT.

The V call is TRBV7-9, the J call TRBJ2-3; D not certain. The ends were cut back, 1 base at V and 2 bases at J, with 4 bases in the middle. Per germline, CDR1 SEHNR and CDR2 FQNEAQ (reference sequence). This CDR3 has 13 residues. The CDR3 coding sequence is TGTGCCAGCAGCTTAGAAGTCACAGATACGCAGTATTTT. It yields the protein CASSLEVTDTQYF. Full variable domain (outside the CDR3, taken from reference TRBV7-9 and TRBJ2-3): DTGVSQNPRHKITKRGQNVTFRCDPISEHNRLYWYRQTLGQGPEFLTYFQNEAQLEKSRLLSDRFSAERPKGSFSTLEIQRTEQGDSAMYLCASSLEVTDTQYFGPGTRLTVL.

V and J are TRBV4-1 and TRBJ1-1, with D hard to call. V lost 4 bases, J lost 5 bases, and 11 bases lay in between. This CDR3 is 13 amino acids long. The germline V gene encodes CDR1 MGHRA and CDR2 YSYEKL. Here the CDR3 reads CASSLGRETEAFF. The CDR3 DNA follows: TGCGCCAGCAGCCTGGGTAGGGAGACTGAAGCTTTCTTT.

On this clone itself: The same CDR3 is also encoded by other DNA sequences in this sample. The chain carries TRBV4-1 and TRBJ2-1, with D hard to call. This CDR3 has 12 residues. Germline V CDR1 and CDR2: MGHRA, YSYEKL. V was cut by 1 base and J by 4 bases, with 2 bases left in between. CDR3 sequence reads: CASSQGYNEQFF. The CDR3, as DNA: TGCGCCAGCAGCCAAGGGTACAATGAGCAGTTCTTC.

The V gene is TRBV7-9, the J gene TRBJ2-1; D uncertain. The germline V gene encodes CDR1 SEHNR and CDR2 FQNEAQ (reference sequence). V dropped 2 bases and J dropped 7 bases, with 6 bases sitting between them. This CDR3 contains 12 residues. CDR3 amino acids: CASSLYLNEQFF. CDR3 DNA sequence: TGTGCCAGCAGCTTATATCTAAATGAGCAGTTCTTC.

This sequence joins TRBV29-1 and TRBJ2-5, with 9 bases identical to TRBD1. V shed 2 bases, J shed 5 bases, and the junction held 9 bases outside the gene matches. The CDR3 runs to 15 residues. CDR1 is SQVTM and CDR2 is ANQGSEA in the germline V gene. The CDR3 bases are TGCAGCGTTGAATGGGGGACAGGGTCTCGGGAGACCCAGTACTTC. Translating it yields CSVEWGTGSRETQYF.

This clone was detected once. V usage is TRBV6-1 and J usage is TRBJ1-2; TRBD1 is a possible D gene (5 bases). The CDR3 has 12 residues. Trimming pared 3 bases from V and 7 bases from J, leaving 9 bases between. Germline lookup yields CDR1 MNHNS and CDR2 SASEGT. In nucleotides, the CDR3 is TGTGCCAGCAGTGACGGCAGGGTTGGCTACACCTTC. Translation: CASSDGRVGYTF.

This clone was detected only a few times. This chain links TRBV27 with TRBJ2-7, with TRBD2 as a possible D gene (6 bases). The CDR3 is 14 residues long. V lost 6 bases and J lost 4, with 16 bases in between. CDR1 and CDR2 (germline): MNHEY, SMNVEV (reference sequence). This chain's CDR3 is CASRYRDFPYEQYF. The CDR3, as DNA: TGTGCCAGCAGATACCGGGACTTCCCATACGAGCAGTACTTC.

The chain uses TRBV29-1 and TRBJ1-1; perhaps TRBD1 as D (5 bases). Germline loops: CDR1 SQVTM, CDR2 ANQGSEA. CDR3 size: 11 residues. Trimming removed 7 bases at V and 4 bases at J, with 10 bases between. CDR3 coding DNA: TGCAGCGGCGACAGTTTCACTGAAGCTTTCTTT. It yields the protein CSGDSFTEAFF.